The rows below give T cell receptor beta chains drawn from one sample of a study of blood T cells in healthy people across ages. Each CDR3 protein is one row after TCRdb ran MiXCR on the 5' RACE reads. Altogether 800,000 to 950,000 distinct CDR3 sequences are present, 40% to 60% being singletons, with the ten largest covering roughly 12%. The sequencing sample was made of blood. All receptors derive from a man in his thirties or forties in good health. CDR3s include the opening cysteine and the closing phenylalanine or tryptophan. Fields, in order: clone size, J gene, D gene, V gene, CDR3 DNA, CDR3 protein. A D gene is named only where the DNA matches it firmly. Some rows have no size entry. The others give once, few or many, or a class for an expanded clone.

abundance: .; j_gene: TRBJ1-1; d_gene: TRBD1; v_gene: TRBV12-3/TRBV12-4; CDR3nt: TGTGCCAGCAGTCCACAGGGGAAGGGGGTGAACACTGAAGCTTTCTTT; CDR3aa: CASSPQGKGVNTEAFF
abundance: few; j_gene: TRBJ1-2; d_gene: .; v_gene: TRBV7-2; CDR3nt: TGTGCCAGCGTCGGGGGTTCTGGCTATGGCTACACCTTC; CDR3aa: CASVGGSGYGYTF
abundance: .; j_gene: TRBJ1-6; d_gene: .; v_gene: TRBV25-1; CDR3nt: TGTGCCAGCAGTGACCGGGACCGCCTTAATTCACCCCTCCACTTT; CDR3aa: CASSDRDRLNSPLHF
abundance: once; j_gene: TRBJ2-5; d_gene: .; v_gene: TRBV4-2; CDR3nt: TGTGCCAGCAGCCAAGCTAGGACTAAAACGTCCTACAATGAGCAGTACTTC; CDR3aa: CASSQARTKTSYNEQYF
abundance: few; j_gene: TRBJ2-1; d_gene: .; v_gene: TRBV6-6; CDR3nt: TGTGCCAGCAGTCTCGAGACGGACGAGCGGTTCTTC; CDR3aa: CASSLETDERFF
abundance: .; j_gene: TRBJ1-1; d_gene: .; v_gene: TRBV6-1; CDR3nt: TGTGCCAGCAGTGACAAGGGAGGCGCGAACACTGAAGCTTTCTTT; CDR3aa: CASSDKGGANTEAFF
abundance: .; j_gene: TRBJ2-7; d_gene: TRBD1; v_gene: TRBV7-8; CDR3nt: TGTGCCAGCAGCCCAGGGGGACAGACCTACGAGCAGTACTTC; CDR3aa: CASSPGGQTYEQYF
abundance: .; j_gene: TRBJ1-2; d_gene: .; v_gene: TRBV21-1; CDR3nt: TGTGCCTGCAGAACCGAAAACAGGGTCCACTATGGCTACACCTTC; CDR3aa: CACRTENRVHYGYTF
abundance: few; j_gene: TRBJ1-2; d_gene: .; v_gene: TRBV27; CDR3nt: TGTGCCAGCAGTTTTGCCGCAGGGGTAAACTATGGCTACACCTTC; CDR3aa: CASSFAAGVNYGYTF
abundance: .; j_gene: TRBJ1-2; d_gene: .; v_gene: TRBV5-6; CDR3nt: TGTGCCAGCAGCCCCACCCGGACGTCCGCAGCATATGGCTACACCTTC; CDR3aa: CASSPTRTSAAYGYTF
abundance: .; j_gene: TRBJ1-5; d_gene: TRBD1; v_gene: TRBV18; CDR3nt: TGTGCCAGCCAGGGGGGGTTGGAAGAGCCCCAGCATTTT; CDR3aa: CASQGGLEEPQHF
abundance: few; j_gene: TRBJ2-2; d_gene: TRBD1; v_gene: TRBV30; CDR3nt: TGTGCCTGGAGTTGGGGACAGCCGACCGGGGAGCTGTTTTTT; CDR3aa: CAWSWGQPTGELFF
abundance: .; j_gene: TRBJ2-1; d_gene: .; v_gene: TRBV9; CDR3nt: TGTGCCAGCAGCGTAGGGGCAGTCTCCTACAATGAGCAGTTCTTC; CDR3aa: CASSVGAVSYNEQFF
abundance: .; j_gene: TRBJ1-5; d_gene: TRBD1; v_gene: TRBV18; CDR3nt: TGTGCCAGCGCGCTCGGGACAGGTTCGAATCAGCCCCAGCATTTT; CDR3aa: CASALGTGSNQPQHF
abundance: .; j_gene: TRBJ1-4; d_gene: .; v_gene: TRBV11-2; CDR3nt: TGTGCCAGCAGCTCAATCAGGGTTTCGACTAATGAAAAACTGTTTTTT; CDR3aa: CASSSIRVSTNEKLFF
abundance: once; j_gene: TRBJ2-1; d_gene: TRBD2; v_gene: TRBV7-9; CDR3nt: TGTGCCAGCAGCTTGAGGACTAGCGGGGGCGGAAGGGATTACAATGAGCAGTTCTTC; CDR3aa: CASSLRTSGGGRDYNEQFF
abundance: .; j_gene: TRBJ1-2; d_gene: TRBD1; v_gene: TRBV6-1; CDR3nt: TGTGCCAGCAGCTTTACCGGGACAGGGCCCCTTGGCTACACCTTC; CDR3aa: CASSFTGTGPLGYTF
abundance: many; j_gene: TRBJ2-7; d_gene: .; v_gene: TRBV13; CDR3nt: TGTGCCAGCAGCTTAGGAACAGCCGGGGGCGAGCAGTACTTC; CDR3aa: CASSLGTAGGEQYF
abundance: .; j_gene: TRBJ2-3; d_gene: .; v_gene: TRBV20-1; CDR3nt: TGCAGTGCTCCCGAGGGGGGAGATAGAGATACGCAGTATTTT; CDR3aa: CSAPEGGDRDTQYF
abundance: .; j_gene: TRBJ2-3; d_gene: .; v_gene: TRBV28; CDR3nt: TGTGCCAGCAGAATAACATCCGCAGATACGCAGTATTTT; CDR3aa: CASRITSADTQYF
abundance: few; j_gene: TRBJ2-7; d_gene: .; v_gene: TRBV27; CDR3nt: TGTGCCAGCAGTTTAATCTCGGACGGATCCTACGAGCAGTACTTC; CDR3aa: CASSLISDGSYEQYF
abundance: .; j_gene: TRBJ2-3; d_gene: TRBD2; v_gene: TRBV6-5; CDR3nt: TGTGCCAGCAGTCAGGGACTAGCGGCCGGGAATACGCAGTATTTT; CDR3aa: CASSQGLAAGNTQYF
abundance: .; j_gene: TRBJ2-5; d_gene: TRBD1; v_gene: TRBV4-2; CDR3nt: TGTGCCAGCAGCCAAGATCAGGGGGAATCCCAGTACTTC; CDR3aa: CASSQDQGESQYF
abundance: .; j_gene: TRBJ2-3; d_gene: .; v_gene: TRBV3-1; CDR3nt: TGTGCCAGCAGCCAAGAGGTAGGGCGGGTAGGATCCCCCCCGTATTTT; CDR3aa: CASSQEVGRVGSPPYF
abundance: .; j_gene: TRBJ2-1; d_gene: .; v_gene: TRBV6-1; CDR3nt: TGTGCCAGCGAGAAGGGGGGTATTTTGAATGAGCAGTTCTTC; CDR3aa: CASEKGGILNEQFF
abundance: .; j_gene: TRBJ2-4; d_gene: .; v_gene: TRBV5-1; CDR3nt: TGCGCCAGCAGCTTGGTGGCAGCCCGGGCCAAAAACATTCAGTACTTC; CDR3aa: CASSLVAARAKNIQYF